The 17 T cell receptor beta chains listed next were all sequenced from one sample in a study of cytotoxic CD8 clonotypes in ibrutinib-treated CLL. Clones were sequenced by immunoSEQ multiplex PCR, and TCRdb holds only the in-frame ones, with some missing. The data show about 140,000 clones, around 93% seen once. Here the sequenced sample was PBMCs, taken after 12 months of ibrutinib treatment. The source of these receptors is a human donor with chronic lymphocytic leukemia.

V and J are TRBV27 and TRBJ2-2; tentative D call: TRBD2 (7 bases). The CDR3 runs 16 residues. Germline assignment: CDR1 MNHEY and CDR2 SMNVEV (reference sequence). V lost 0 bases and J lost 4, with 12 bases in between. CDR3 loop: CASSLSGGAGTGELFF. As DNA, the CDR3 is TGTGCCAGCAGTTTATCGGGGGGGGCTGGCACCGGGGAGCTGTTTTTT.

The chain employs TRBV18 and TRBJ1-2; 9 bases are a match to TRBD1. The CDR3 sequence is 17 residues long. Germline CDR1 is KGHSH and CDR2 is LQKENI. Trimming took 0 bases from V and 6 from J; bases not matched to a gene: 11. The chain's CDR3 is CASSPPDSRDRVNGYTF. CDR3 DNA: TGTGCCAGCTCACCACCTGATTCCCGGGACAGGGTGAATGGCTACACCTTC.

V usage is TRBV7-6 and J usage is TRBJ2-3; 7 bases line up with TRBD2. Germline lookup yields CDR1 SGHVS and CDR2 FNYEAQ. There are 15 residues in the CDR3. The V segment lost 0 bases and the J segment 2 bases; nucleotides outside the gene matches: 2. For the CDR3, the DNA is TGTGCCAGCAGCTTAGCGGGAGGGCCCACAGATACGCAGTATTTT. Translation: CASSLAGGPTDTQYF.

The chain recombines TRBV7-2 with TRBJ2-1, with 7 bases identical to TRBD1. J was trimmed by 5 bases and V by 5 bases; bases with no gene match: 9. Per the germline V gene, CDR1 is SGHTA and CDR2 is FQGNSA. This CDR3 is 15 amino acids long. CDR3 DNA sequence: TGTGCCAGCAGCCCCAGGTGGGGACAGAACAATGAGCAGTTCTTC. This gives the protein CASSPRWGQNNEQFF.

With regard to this clone: Because the CDR3's place on the DNA is in doubt, the DNA is left out and the CDR3 is given as listed by TCRdb. This chain uses TRBV7-2 with TRBJ1-1. CDR1 and CDR2 (germline): SGHTA, FQGNSA. The CDR3 contains 14 residues when both ends are counted. Here the CDR3 reads CASSSSVWVLEAFF.

The V and J genes are TRBV23-1 and TRBJ2-6; TRBD2 might be the D (5 bases). TRBV23-1 is classed as an ORF, of uncertain function. V was shortened by 8 bases and J by 1 base, with 9 bases between the two germline ends. The CDR3 has 14 amino acids. CDR3 residues: CASLAWSGANVLTF. As DNA, the CDR3 is TGCGCCAGCCTAGCCTGGTCTGGGGCCAACGTCCTGACTTTC.

V usage is TRBV6-5 and J usage is TRBJ1-5; D gene uncertain. The CDR3 contains 13 residues. Germline V gene sequence: CDR1 MNHEY, CDR2 SVGAGI. The germline V and J ends were trimmed by 5 bases and 7 bases, with 12 bases remaining between them. The CDR3 nucleotides are TGTGCCAGCAGTACAAAACAGAGCCAGCCCCAGCATTTT. It is translated as CASSTKQSQPQHF.

The rearrangement joins TRBV5-1 to TRBJ1-1; 10 bases are a match to TRBD1. Germline V CDR1 and CDR2: SGHRS, YFSETQ. Trimming removed 4 bases from V and 5 bases from J; junction bases left unmatched: 8. This CDR3 region has 15 residues. CDR3 protein: CASSGTGAAHTEAFF. The CDR3 DNA sequence: TGCGCCAGCAGCGGGACAGGGGCGGCTCATACTGAAGCTTTCTTT.

The rearrangement links TRBV7-8 to TRBJ2-2; D unresolved. The germline V gene encodes CDR1 SGHVS and CDR2 FQNEAQ. V lost 5 bases, J lost 5 bases, and 9 bases lay in between. The CDR3 contains 13 residues. DNA for the CDR3: TGTGCCAGCAGCCTAGAATTTACCGGGGAGCTGTTTTTT. Translating it yields CASSLEFTGELFF.

The V and J genes are TRBV7-2 and TRBJ2-7; 10 nucleotides align to TRBD1. The CDR3 runs 16 residues. The J segment lost 7 bases and the V segment lost 6 bases, leaving 15 bases of the junction unmatched. CDR1 is SGHTA and CDR2 is FQGNSA in the germline V gene. CDR3 sequence: CASRLGQGQGSKEQYF. For the CDR3, the DNA is TGTGCCAGCAGACTCGGACAGGGACAGGGGAGTAAAGAGCAGTACTTC.

The V and J genes are TRBV4-3 and TRBJ2-7; 9 positions match TRBD2. The V gene end was trimmed by 0 bases and the J gene end by 2 bases; junction bases not matched to a gene: 2. Germline assignment: CDR1 LGHNA and CDR2 YSLEER. This CDR3 is built from 15 residues. The CDR3 protein is CASSQETSGAYEQYF. The CDR3 coding sequence is TGCGCCAGCAGCCAAGAGACTAGCGGTGCCTACGAGCAGTACTTC.

The rearrangement joins TRBV7-6 to TRBJ2-1; D is possibly TRBD1 (5 bases). V was shortened by 6 bases and J by 5 bases, with 14 bases between the two germline ends. Germline V gives CDR1 SGHVS, CDR2 FNYEAQ. CDR3 length: 14 amino acids. In nucleotides, the CDR3 is TGTGCCAGCAGTTCAGGGAACAACCACAATGAGCAGTTCTTC. Protein product: CASSSGNNHNEQFF.

J is TRBJ2-5 and V is TRBV4-1, with 8 bases fitting TRBD1. The ends lost 8 bases at V and 5 bases at J; junction bases unmatched: 7. The CDR3 is 13 residues long. The germline gives CDR1 MGHRA, CDR2 YSYEKL. This CDR3 reads CASQGQGGETQYF. In DNA form, the CDR3 reads TGCGCCAGCCAAGGACAGGGAGGCGAGACCCAGTACTTC.

This clone was recorded only once. V usage is TRBV27 and J usage is TRBJ2-3; D gene ambiguous. V lost 2 bases and J 0 bases, leaving 9 bases between the germline ends. The CDR3 totals 15 residues. Germline assignment: CDR1 MNHEY and CDR2 SMNVEV (reference sequence). The CDR3 loop is CASSLMAVSTDTQYF. In nucleotides, the CDR3 is TGTGCCAGCAGTTTAATGGCGGTTAGCACAGATACGCAGTATTTT.

The CDR3 loop is CAWSDPMGPQSTDTQYF. DNA of the CDR3: TGTGCCTGGAGCGACCCAATGGGTCCCCAAAGCACAGATACGCAGTATTTT. The chain couples TRBV30 to TRBJ2-3, with D hard to call. The germline V gene encodes CDR1 GTSNPN and CDR2 SVGIG (reference sequence). Trimming took 3 bases from V and 0 from J, leaving 19 bases between them. The CDR3 has 17 residues.

This clone has a handful of counts. The CDR3 loop is CATSRGAGALGSVGEKLFF. CDR3 nucleotides: TGTGCCACCAGCAGAGGGGCAGGGGCGTTAGGGAGCGTCGGTGAAAAACTGTTTTTT. The chain employs TRBV15 and TRBJ1-4; maybe TRBD1 (6 bases). Germline V gene sequence: CDR1 LNHNV, CDR2 YYDKDF (reference sequence). The CDR3 totals 19 residues. Trimming shortened V by 1 base and J by 7 bases, and 25 bases separated the two germline ends.

This clone was seen once. The V and J genes are TRBV28 and TRBJ2-2, with D unclear. The CDR3 runs 15 residues. CDR1 is MDHEN and CDR2 is SYDVKM in the germline V gene. V lost 6 bases, J lost 0 bases, and 11 bases lay in between. The CDR3 reads CASSTTKANTGELFF. The CDR3 DNA reads as TGTGCCAGCAGCACAACTAAAGCGAACACCGGGGAGCTGTTTTTT. Looking up the rest from reference TRBV28 and TRBJ2-2 gives the full variable domain: DVKVTQSSRYLVKRTGEKVFLECVQDMDHENMFWYRQDPGLGLRLIYFSYDVKMKEKGDIPEGYSVSREKKERFSLILESASTNQTSMYLCASSTTKANTGELFFGEGSRLTVL.